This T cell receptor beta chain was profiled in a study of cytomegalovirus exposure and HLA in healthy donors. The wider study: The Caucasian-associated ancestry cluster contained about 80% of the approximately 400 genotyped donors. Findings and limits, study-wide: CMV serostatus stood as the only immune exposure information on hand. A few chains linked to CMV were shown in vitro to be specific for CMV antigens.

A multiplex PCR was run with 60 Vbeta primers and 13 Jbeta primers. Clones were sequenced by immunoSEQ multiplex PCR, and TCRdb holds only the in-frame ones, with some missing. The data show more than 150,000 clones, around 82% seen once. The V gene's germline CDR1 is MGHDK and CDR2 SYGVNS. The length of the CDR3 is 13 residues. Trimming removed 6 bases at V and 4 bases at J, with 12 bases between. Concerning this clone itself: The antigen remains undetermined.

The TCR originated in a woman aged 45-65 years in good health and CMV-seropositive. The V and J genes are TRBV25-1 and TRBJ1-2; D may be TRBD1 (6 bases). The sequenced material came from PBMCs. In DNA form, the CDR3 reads TGTGCCAGCAGGTACAGGGATTCCTATGGCTACACCTTC. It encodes CASRYRDSYGYTF.